The 11 T cell receptor beta chains below were found in one sample sequenced in a study of siplizumab effects on memory and regulatory T cells. The method was immunoSEQ multiplex PCR; TCRdb's version includes in-frame clones alone and lacks a portion of them. The table lists tens of thousands of clones, 94% of them singletons. The source material was non-Treg CD4+ T cells sorted from blood. Receptors were obtained from a human donor in good health.

This chain joins TRBV15 and TRBJ1-2; no clear D gene. This CDR3 has 16 residues. The germline V and J ends were trimmed by 0 bases and 6 bases, with 17 bases remaining between them. Germline CDR1 LNHNV, CDR2 YYDKDF (reference sequence). CDR3 in amino acids: CATSRDSALPADGYTF. CDR3 nucleotide sequence: TGTGCCACCAGCAGAGACTCGGCTCTCCCGGCGGATGGCTACACCTTC.

This clone was observed once. V usage is TRBV6-1 and J usage is TRBJ1-2, with a weak D call TRBD1 (5 bases). The length of the CDR3 is 17 residues. Trimming removed 2 bases from V and 2 bases from J, with 18 bases in between. CDR1 is MNHNS, CDR2 SASEGT, per germline. As DNA, the CDR3 is TGTGCCAGCAGTGAAACGGCAGGGCAAGGACGAAACTATGGCTACACCTTC. This codes for CASSETAGQGRNYGYTF.

The chain employs TRBV4-1 and TRBJ2-3; 8 bases match TRBD2. The CDR3 covers 17 residues. The trim removed 4 bases at V and 4 bases at J, leaving 13 bases unmatched. The germline gives CDR1 MGHRA, CDR2 YSYEKL. The CDR3 loop is CASSRFAGGGFADTQYF. The CDR3 DNA sequence: TGCGCCAGCAGCCGCTTTGCGGGCGGGGGGTTTGCAGATACGCAGTATTTT.

This clone was recorded once. This CDR3 reads CASSPSRTGADTQYF. For the CDR3, the DNA is TGTGCCAGCTCACCAAGTAGGACAGGAGCAGATACGCAGTATTTT. The chain employs TRBV18 and TRBJ2-3, with 7 bases identical to TRBD1. Per germline, CDR1 KGHSH and CDR2 LQKENI. Germline trimming cut 2 bases from V and 4 bases from J; bases unmatched to any gene: 6. CDR3 size: 15 residues.

V and J are TRBV7-9 and TRBJ1-2; the D gene is possibly TRBD1 (5 bases). V was trimmed by 1 base and J by 5 bases, leaving 14 bases between them. The germline V gene has CDR1 SEHNR and CDR2 FQNEAQ (reference sequence). The length of the CDR3 is 15 residues. The CDR3 loop reads CASSLGQGTPYGYTF. The CDR3 nucleotides read TGTGCCAGCAGCTTAGGGCAGGGAACCCCATATGGCTACACCTTC.

The genes are TRBV19 and TRBJ2-6, with D possibly matching TRBD2 (5 bases). Per the germline V gene, CDR1 is LNHDA and CDR2 is SQIVND (reference sequence). This CDR3 has 17 amino acids. Trimming stripped 6 bases from V and 0 bases from J, with 15 bases between. Here the CDR3 reads CASSSQELVSGANVLTF. CDR3 bases: TGTGCCAGTAGCAGCCAGGAACTAGTCTCTGGGGCCAACGTCCTGACTTTC. The full variable domain, rest sourced from reference TRBV19 and TRBJ2-6, is DGGITQSPKYLFRKEGQNVTLSCEQNLNHDAMYWYRQDPGQGLRLIYYSQIVNDFQKGDIAEGYSVSREKKESFPLTVTSAQKNPTAFYLCASSSQELVSGANVLTFGAGSRLTVL.

The rearrangement uses TRBV4-1 and TRBJ2-5, with 7 positions matching TRBD1. The CDR3 extends over 13 amino acids. Germline CDR1 and CDR2: MGHRA and YSYEKL. Trimming at V came to 4 bases and at J to 5 bases, leaving 4 bases not matched to a gene. The DNA of the CDR3 is TGCGCCAGCAGCCCGACAGGGTTGGAGACCCAGTACTTC. It codes for CASSPTGLETQYF.

The chain is built from TRBV5-1 and TRBJ1-4, with D perhaps TRBD1 (5 bases). Between the trimmed V and J ends, which lost 3 bases and 14 bases, there was a span of 20 bases. Per germline, CDR1 SGHRS and CDR2 YFSETQ. The CDR3 consists of 14 residues. Here the CDR3 reads CASSSGSHGTVLFF. Here the CDR3 DNA reads TGCGCCAGCAGCTCCGGGTCTCACGGGACGGTCCTGTTTTTT.

As regards this clone: Other DNA sequences of this sample code for an identical CDR3. The chain carries TRBV7-9 and TRBJ2-7; 8 bases match TRBD1. The CDR3 loop spans 14 amino acids. The germline V gene encodes CDR1 SEHNR and CDR2 FQNEAQ (reference sequence). The V segment lost 5 bases and the J segment 4 bases; nucleotides outside the gene matches: 7. The DNA for the CDR3 is TGTGCCAGCAGCCCCGGACAGGGTGCTTACGAGCAGTACTTC. Translation gives CASSPGQGAYEQYF.

The chain couples TRBV19 to TRBJ2-1, with a tentative D call TRBD1 (5 bases). Trimming took off 4 bases at V and 4 bases at J, with 8 bases between the two ends. The CDR3 is 13 residues long. Germline CDR1 and CDR2: LNHDA and SQIVND (reference sequence). CDR3 nucleotide sequence: TGTGCCAGTAGTACAAGACAGTACAATGAGCAGTTCTTC. Translating gives CASSTRQYNEQFF.

V gene TRBV12-5 combines with J gene TRBJ1-2, with D perhaps TRBD1 (6 bases). CDR1 is LGHNT, CDR2 FRNRAP, per germline. The CDR3 sequence is 14 residues long. Trimming took 6 bases from V and 6 from J, leaving 17 bases between them. The CDR3 sequence: CASGRTAALHGYTF. Here the CDR3 DNA reads TGTGCTAGTGGCAGGACAGCGGCTCTTCATGGCTACACCTTC.